These 16 T cell receptor beta chains were sequenced from one sample in a study of a mutant IDH1 vaccine in newly diagnosed glioma. Only in-frame clones appear in the TCRdb table, and some are missing; sequencing was by immunoSEQ multiplex PCR. The data contain roughly 60,000 clones, approximately 85% of them seen just once; the ten biggest clones take up approximately 3.8%. Their antigens remain unidentified. Time point given: week 23, last vaccination. A 20-mer mutant IDH1 peptide at 300 ug was injected subcutaneously with topical imiquimod. Sequencing was performed on PBMCs, taken from a glioma patient whose treatment included an IDH1 peptide vaccine. Receptor source: a man between 25 and 39 years old with glioma.

The CDR3 nucleotides read TGTGCCAGCAGCGCGGCCCCGGGACAGGGGTTTGGAAATCAGCCCCAGCATTTT. Translated: CASSAAPGQGFGNQPQHF. The chain carries TRBV9 and TRBJ1-5, with 10 bases lining up with TRBD1. With 3 bases clipped from V and 4 bases from J, the junction kept 13 bases outside the gene matches. The CDR3 is 18 residues long. Germline V lookup: CDR1 SGDLS, CDR2 YYNGEE.

The rearrangement uses TRBV18 and TRBJ1-1; D not certain. The length of the CDR3 is 16 residues. The V end was cut by 2 bases, the J end by 1 base, with 14 bases between. Looked up from germline, CDR1 is KGHSH and CDR2 is LQKENI. CDR3 sequence: CASSPYYQTPNTEAFF. The CDR3 bases are TGTGCCAGCTCACCATACTATCAGACTCCGAACACTGAAGCTTTCTTT.

The rearrangement links TRBV7-2 to TRBJ2-5; no firm D call. Deletions cut 1 base from V and 1 base from J, with 7 bases between. CDR1 and CDR2 from the germline V gene are SGHTA and FQGNSA. There are 14 residues in the CDR3. The CDR3 spells CASSLVSFQETQYF. CDR3 nucleotide sequence: TGTGCCAGCAGCTTAGTATCCTTCCAAGAGACCCAGTACTTC.

This clone occurred once. This chain joins TRBV7-2 and TRBJ1-1; D unresolved. CDR1 and CDR2 from the germline V gene are SGHTA and FQGNSA. The CDR3 length is 13 residues. Trimming stripped 3 bases from V and 2 bases from J, with 7 bases between. Written as DNA, the CDR3 is TGTGCCAGCAGCTTCCAGGTTAACACTGAAGCTTTCTTT. Translated: CASSFQVNTEAFF.

The gene calls are TRBV27 and TRBJ2-1; D is tentatively TRBD1 or TRBD2 (6 bases each). This CDR3 is 12 amino acids long. V was cut by 9 bases and J by 2 bases, with 8 bases left in between. Germline CDR1 MNHEY, CDR2 SMNVEV (reference sequence). Here the CDR3 reads CASRGPYNEQFF. The CDR3 nucleotides are TGTGCCAGTCGGGGGCCCTACAATGAGCAGTTCTTC.

The chain is built from TRBV10-1 and TRBJ1-4; D is uncertain. The CDR3 runs 13 residues. Germline V gene data show CDR1 as WNHNN and CDR2 as SYGVQD (reference sequence). Trimming took 8 bases from V and 6 from J, leaving 13 bases between them. The CDR3 sequence: CASPHPVHEKLFF. As DNA, the CDR3 is TGCGCCAGCCCCCATCCAGTTCATGAAAAACTGTTTTTT.

The V call is TRBV30, the J call TRBJ2-7, with TRBD1 as a possible D gene (6 bases). CDR1 is GTSNPN and CDR2 is SVGIG in the germline V gene (reference sequence). The CDR3 has 13 residues. V lost 3 bases, J lost 2 bases, and 11 bases lay in between. CDR3: CAWRRTGTYEQYF. The CDR3 bases are TGTGCCTGGAGACGTACAGGGACCTACGAGCAGTACTTC. Filled out from reference TRBV30 and TRBJ2-7, the complete variable domain reads SQTIHQWPATLVQPVGSPLSLECTVEGTSNPNLYWYRQAAGRGLQLLFYSVGIGQISSEVPQNLSASRPQDRQFILSSKKLLLSDSGFYLCAWRRTGTYEQYFGPGTRLTVT.

With regard to this clone: Relative to the germline gene, one junction end is altered; a read error may explain this. V gene TRBV6-1 combines with J gene TRBJ1-5, with TRBD1 matching 7 bases. The germline gives CDR1 MNHNS, CDR2 SASEGT. The CDR3 contains 16 residues. The CDR3 nucleotides read TGTGCCATCAGTGAGGATTTTGACAGGGGCAATCAGCCCCAGCATTTT. Translation: CAISEDFDRGNQPQHF.

The chain uses TRBV28 and TRBJ2-3; D is possibly TRBD1 or TRBD2 (5 bases each). The CDR3 covers 15 residues. Trimming left V 6 bases short and J 1 base short, with 14 bases between. Germline V gene data show CDR1 as MDHEN and CDR2 as SYDVKM. CDR3 in DNA: TGTGCCAGCAGACTACGGGACGGAGGCACAGATACGCAGTATTTT. The encoded protein is CASRLRDGGTDTQYF.

The chain has TRBV5-6 and TRBJ2-3; 11 bases are a match to TRBD2. Germline assignment: CDR1 SGHDT and CDR2 YYEEEE. This CDR3 is built from 16 residues. The V gene end was trimmed by 4 bases and the J gene end by 3 bases; junction bases not matched to a gene: 7. CDR3 coding DNA: TGTGCCAGCAGCGGTTCGGGACTAGCGGATACAGATACGCAGTATTTT. Its protein product is CASSGSGLADTDTQYF.

This CDR3 is CASSLGRLAYEQYF. As DNA, the CDR3 is TGTGCCAGCAGTTTGGGGCGCCTCGCCTACGAGCAGTACTTC. The chain employs TRBV27 and TRBJ2-7; TRBD1 might be the D (5 bases). The V and J ends lost 3 bases and 2 bases respectively, with 11 bases between them. Looked up from germline, CDR1 is MNHEY and CDR2 is SMNVEV (reference sequence). The CDR3 sequence is 14 residues long.

The V call is TRBV5-8, the J call TRBJ2-5; either TRBD1 or TRBD2 may fit D (5 bases each). Germline CDR1 and CDR2: SGHTS and YDEGEE. With 4 bases removed from V and 4 bases from J, the gap between germline ends came to 17 bases. The CDR3 totals 15 residues. CDR3 in DNA: TGTGCCAGCAGCCTCGCCCAGGCGAGGGGAGAGACCCAGTACTTC. It is translated as CASSLAQARGETQYF.

The CDR3 DNA is TGTGCCAGCAGCTGGGGGGACAGACGTAATCAGCCCCAGCATTTT. It yields the protein CASSWGDRRNQPQHF. This sequence joins TRBV5-4 and TRBJ1-5, with 7 bases identical to TRBD1. This CDR3 has 15 residues. The J segment lost 4 bases and the V segment lost 3 bases, leaving 7 bases of the junction unmatched. Looked up from germline, CDR1 is SGHNT and CDR2 is YYREEE (reference sequence).

V is TRBV6-5 and J is TRBJ2-5, with D perhaps TRBD1 or TRBD2 (5 bases each). V shed 4 bases and J shed 5 bases, with 14 bases lying between them. CDR3 length: 14 residues. Germline CDR1 reads MNHEY; CDR2 reads SVGAGI. The DNA of the CDR3 is TGTGCCAGCAGTTTGGCTCCGGGGCGGGAGACCCAGTACTTC. Its translation: CASSLAPGRETQYF.

The chain has TRBV19 and TRBJ1-2; weak D call: TRBD1 (6 bases). The CDR3 is 15 amino acids. Trimming shortened V by 2 bases and J by 4 bases, and 14 bases separated the two germline ends. Germline CDR1 and CDR2: LNHDA and SQIVND (reference sequence). The CDR3 DNA reads TGTGCCAGTAGTATATCTTGGACAGCACCCTATGGCTACACCTTC. This gives the protein CASSISWTAPYGYTF.

As regards this clone: One end of the junction fails to match germline, which may point to a read error. J is TRBJ1-3 and V is TRBV23-1; tentative D call: TRBD1 (5 bases). TRBV23-1 is flagged as an ORF with uncertain function. The CDR3 extends over 12 amino acids. The CDR3 DNA reads as TGCGCCAGCAGTCAAGGACACATTGGGACCGGGTTT. As protein: CASSQGHIGTGF.